This T cell receptor (beta chain) was obtained from a study of CD8 T cells in Susac syndrome. CDR3 size: 14 residues. V dropped 4 bases and J dropped 4; count of bases not matched to a gene: 7. CDR1 and CDR2 (germline): SQVTM, ANQGSEA. An amount of RNA that ranged from about 0.45 to 1 ug was reverse transcribed with random hexamers. TCRdb itself ran the immunoSEQ multiplex PCR reads through MiXCR, one entry per CDR3 protein. Of around 300,000 distinct CDR3 sequences listed, 89% were seen once; the top ten hold about 0.17%. The chain combines TRBV29-1 with TRBJ2-1, with 7 bases fitting TRBD2. The material sequenced was CD8+ T cells from PBMCs. The TCR was taken from a human donor with multiple sclerosis. CDR3 sequence: CSVVGGSHYNEQFF. The CDR3 DNA follows: TGCAGCGTTGTGGGCGGGAGCCATTACAATGAGCAGTTCTTC.